The 4 T cell receptor beta chains presented below share a single source sample, sequenced in a study of blood T cell repertoires in COVID-19. Only in-frame clones appear in the TCRdb table, and some are missing; sequencing was by immunoSEQ multiplex PCR. The top ten hold around 32% of the sample, which has over 15,000 clones, roughly 80% seen once. The sample comprised peripheral blood. These receptors were obtained from a man aged 65-85 years with active or convalescent COVID-19.

This clone was recorded only once. The chain uses TRBV5-1 and TRBJ2-5, with 12 bases that match TRBD2. CDR1 and CDR2 from the germline V gene are SGHRS and YFSETQ. The CDR3 is 17 amino acids. The V segment lost 0 bases and the J segment 5 bases; nucleotides outside the gene matches: 8. The CDR3 region is CASSLAPPSGGAETQYF. CDR3 DNA sequence: TGCGCCAGCAGCTTGGCCCCCCCTAGCGGGGGGGCTGAGACCCAGTACTTC.

The chain combines TRBV6-1 with TRBJ2-7, with 7 bases aligning to TRBD1. Germline V gene sequence: CDR1 MNHNS, CDR2 SASEGT. The J segment lost 3 bases and the V segment lost 3 bases, leaving 8 bases of the junction unmatched. CDR3 length: 15 amino acids. The DNA of the CDR3 is TGTGCCAGCAGTGATTGGGGACAGACAAACTACGAGCAGTACTTC. It encodes CASSDWGQTNYEQYF.

The V and J genes are TRBV6-5 and TRBJ1-1; 8 bases agree with TRBD1. J gave up 6 bases and V 5 bases, and 5 bases lay outside the gene matches. CDR1 is MNHEY and CDR2 is SVGAGI in the germline V gene. The CDR3 sequence is 13 residues long. In DNA form, the CDR3 reads TGTGCCAGCAGTCAAATACAGGGGGCTGAAGCTTTCTTT. Translating gives CASSQIQGAEAFF.

The rearrangement links TRBV19 to TRBJ1-1, with 9 bases that match TRBD1. The germline CDR1 and CDR2 sequences are LNHDA and SQIVND (reference sequence). Trimming took 7 bases from V and 5 from J; bases not matched to a gene: 5. This CDR3 contains 13 residues. CDR3 region: CASNRGRNTEAFF. CDR3 nucleotides: TGTGCCAGTAACAGGGGGCGGAATACTGAAGCTTTCTTT.